The 26 T cell receptor beta chains below were found in one sample sequenced in a study of OX40 agonist ivuxolimab in advanced cancers. Repertoires were generated with immunoSEQ multiplex PCR, while TCRdb's copy carries only in-frame clones and drops some. The table has 65,000 to 80,000 clones, about 89% seen once; the top ten hold 10% to 15%. Sequenced material: CD4+ or CD8+ T cells sorted from blood, taken in a trial of the OX40 agonist ivuxolimab. These receptors all stem from an adult with an advanced solid tumor such as melanoma, head and neck, liver or kidney cancer.

The CDR3 reads CASSLGLGGRARYEQYF. The CDR3 region has the DNA TGTGCCAGCAGCTTAGGCCTTGGCGGGAGGGCCCGCTACGAGCAGTACTTC. The chain is built from TRBV13 and TRBJ2-7; 9 nucleotides agree with TRBD2. The trim removed 0 bases at V and 3 bases at J, leaving 9 bases unmatched. The germline CDR1 and CDR2 sequences are PRHDT and FYEKMQ (reference sequence). The CDR3 extends over 17 amino acids.

The chain links TRBV14 to TRBJ2-4, with D possibly TRBD2 on 5 matching bases. The J call could be wrong; TRBJ2-5 is a better fit for the DNA end. CDR1 is SGHDN and CDR2 is FVKESK in the germline V gene. This CDR3 spans 11 amino acids. The CDR3 region has the DNA TGTGCCAGCAGCTCCGAGGGGACCCAGTACTTC. It translates to CASSSEGTQYF.

The chain links TRBV4-1 to TRBJ2-7; 9 positions match TRBD1. CDR3 length equals 14 residues. V trimming: 5 bases; J trimming: 3 bases; junction bases outside the gene matches: 5. Germline V CDR1 and CDR2: MGHRA, YSYEKL. DNA of the CDR3: TGCGCCAGCAGCGGGACAGGGAGTTACTACGAGCAGTACTTC. This sequence encodes CASSGTGSYYEQYF.

The genes are TRBV27 and TRBJ2-5, with 7 bases fitting TRBD2. The CDR3 spans 14 residues. The V gene's germline CDR1 is MNHEY and CDR2 SMNVEV (reference sequence). The junction had 5 bases not matched to a gene; V was cut back by 4 bases and J by 3 bases. CDR3: CASSSGTNKETQYF. The CDR3 DNA follows: TGTGCCAGCAGTTCAGGGACTAACAAAGAGACCCAGTACTTC.

V is TRBV7-9 and J is TRBJ2-5; TRBD1 aligns across 7 bases. V was pared by 1 base and J by 1 base, with 12 bases of the junction left unmatched. CDR1 and CDR2 from the germline V gene are SEHNR and FQNEAQ (reference sequence). This CDR3 spans 18 amino acids. The CDR3 loop reads CASSLGDTGDPIQETQYF. In DNA, the CDR3 is TGTGCCAGCAGCTTAGGGGACACAGGGGACCCTATCCAAGAGACCCAGTACTTC.

The rearrangement links TRBV7-9 to TRBJ2-7; 10 bases are shared with TRBD2. The J segment lost 2 bases and the V segment lost 5 bases, leaving 12 bases of the junction unmatched. Germline V gene lookup returns CDR1 SEHNR and CDR2 FQNEAQ (reference sequence). This CDR3 spans 17 amino acids. The CDR3 region is CASSANQPGLATYEQYF. For the CDR3, the DNA is TGTGCCAGCAGCGCCAACCAGCCGGGACTAGCGACCTACGAGCAGTACTTC.

The rearrangement uses TRBV4-1 and TRBJ1-5, with no clear D. Germline-derived CDR1 and CDR2 are MGHRA and YSYEKL. This CDR3 has 14 amino acids. The V end lost 5 bases, the J end lost 1 base, and 9 bases lay between the germline ends. The CDR3, as DNA: TGCGCCAGCAGCGAAGGAGGGAGCAATCAGCCCCAGCATTTT. Its protein is CASSEGGSNQPQHF.

This chain connects TRBV5-1 to TRBJ2-5; 8 nucleotides agree with TRBD1. This CDR3 spans 16 amino acids. V was pared by 2 bases and J by 2 bases, with 8 bases of the junction left unmatched. Germline values: CDR1 SGHRS, CDR2 YFSETQ. CDR3 DNA: TGCGCCAGCAGCTTCAATTCCGGGACAGGTCAAGAGACCCAGTACTTC. Its protein is CASSFNSGTGQETQYF.

The chain employs TRBV2 and TRBJ1-5, with no clear D. Trimming removed 1 base at V and 1 base at J, with 14 bases between. CDR3 length: 17 amino acids. CDR1 SNHLY and CDR2 FYNNEI come from the germline V gene. The CDR3 DNA sequence: TGTGCCAGCAGTGAAGAGGGCGGGGTGGGCAGCAATCAGCCCCAGCATTTT. This encodes CASSEEGGVGSNQPQHF.

This chain links TRBV25-1 with TRBJ2-1, with D perhaps matching TRBD2 (6 bases). The CDR3 is 15 amino acids. V was clipped by 6 bases and J by 1 base, with 13 bases between them. Germline CDR1 reads MGHDK; CDR2 reads SYGVNS. The CDR3: CASSWRDQSYNEQFF. CDR3 DNA: TGTGCCAGCAGCTGGCGGGACCAATCCTACAATGAGCAGTTCTTC.

The count of this clone is one. The chain joins TRBV7-9 to TRBJ2-7; a possible D gene is TRBD1 (5 bases). The length of the CDR3 is 13 residues. The germline V gene has CDR1 SEHNR and CDR2 FQNEAQ (reference sequence). V gave up 1 base and J gave up 6 bases, with 10 bases separating them. In nucleotides, the CDR3 is TGTGCCAGCAGCTTAGGGGTTCAGGGCGAGCAGTACTTC. Translating it yields CASSLGVQGEQYF.

The chain has TRBV6-4 and TRBJ2-3; TRBD1 or TRBD2 may be the D gene (7 bases each). Germline CDR1 is MRHNA and CDR2 is SNTAGT. Trimming shortened V by 0 bases and J by 4 bases, and 11 bases separated the two germline ends. The length of the CDR3 is 15 residues. CDR3 sequence reads: CASSDSGGGADTQYF. The CDR3 DNA is TGTGCCAGCAGTGACTCGGGAGGGGGCGCAGATACGCAGTATTTT.

The chain links TRBV7-3 to TRBJ2-3; D unresolved. The germline CDR1 and CDR2 sequences are SGHTA and FQGTGA. The germline V and J ends were trimmed by 0 bases and 2 bases, with 6 bases remaining between them. This CDR3 is 14 amino acids long. As DNA, the CDR3 is TGTGCCAGCAGCTTAACGTCTGCCACAGATACGCAGTATTTT. Translation gives CASSLTSATDTQYF.

This chain joins TRBV10-3 and TRBJ1-4, with a tentative D call TRBD1 (6 bases). Germline V lookup: CDR1 ENHRY, CDR2 SYGVKD. Trimming took off 4 bases at V and 0 bases at J, with 6 bases between the two ends. The CDR3 covers 14 residues. The CDR3: CAISGTATNEKLFF. The CDR3 DNA reads as TGTGCCATCAGTGGGACAGCAACTAATGAAAAACTGTTTTTT.

CDR3 coding DNA: TGTGCCAGCAGCTCCAACCGGAGACAGGACAACCATAGCAATCAGCCCCAGCATTTT. It is translated as CASSSNRRQDNHSNQPQHF. The chain recombines TRBV7-2 with TRBJ1-5; weak D call: TRBD1 (6 bases). The germline V and J ends were trimmed by 4 bases and 0 bases, with 22 bases remaining between them. CDR3 length: 19 residues. Germline V gene data show CDR1 as SGHTA and CDR2 as FQGNSA.

The CDR3 region is CASSQDANTGELFF. CDR3 DNA sequence: TGTGCCAGCAGCCAAGACGCGAACACCGGGGAGCTGTTTTTT. J is TRBJ2-2 and V is TRBV21-1. TRBV21-1 represents a pseudogene. The length of the CDR3 is 14 residues.

This chain joins TRBV4-2 and TRBJ2-7; 10 positions agree with TRBD2. The CDR3 consists of 16 residues. Germline-derived CDR1 and CDR2 are LGHNA and YNFKEQ. Trimming at V came to 4 bases and at J to 3 bases, leaving 9 bases not matched to a gene. The CDR3 loop reads CASSPGTSGTDYEQYF. CDR3 in DNA: TGTGCCAGCAGCCCCGGAACTAGCGGGACTGACTACGAGCAGTACTTC.

This chain links TRBV5-1 with TRBJ2-2, with 8 bases that match TRBD2. Losses at the gene ends were 4 bases for V and 5 bases for J; bases not matched to a gene: 7. Germline V gives CDR1 SGHRS, CDR2 YFSETQ. This CDR3 has 15 amino acids. The CDR3 loop reads CASSPSGSRTGELFF. In DNA form, the CDR3 reads TGCGCCAGCAGCCCAAGCGGGAGTAGAACCGGGGAGCTGTTTTTT.

CDR3 protein: CAITAQGGLYEQYF. The CDR3 nucleotides are TGTGCCATCACGGCACAGGGTGGTCTTTACGAGCAGTACTTC. The chain recombines TRBV10-3 with TRBJ2-7, with D possibly TRBD1 on 6 matching bases. Germline lookup yields CDR1 ENHRY and CDR2 SYGVKD. The CDR3 covers 14 residues. The V gene lost 7 bases and the J gene lost 4 bases, with 17 bases spanning the gap.

CDR3 sequence reads: CASSILTLHHGYTF. The CDR3, as DNA: TGTGCCAGTAGTATTTTGACCTTACACCACGGCTACACCTTC. This rearrangement joins TRBV19 to TRBJ1-2; D call uncertain. V gave up 3 bases and J gave up 8 bases, with 16 bases separating them. The germline CDR1 and CDR2 sequences are LNHDA and SQIVND (reference sequence). The CDR3 is 14 amino acids.

This chain links TRBV5-1 with TRBJ2-7; TRBD2 matches 8 bases. This CDR3 has 15 residues. V was clipped by 4 bases and J by 6 bases; unmatched bases: 12. Germline values: CDR1 SGHRS, CDR2 YFSETQ. In DNA form, the CDR3 reads TGCGCCAGCAGCCCCATCGGGGGGGAACCGGGCGAGCAGTACTTC. Translating it yields CASSPIGGEPGEQYF. The entire variable domain, with the rest obtained from reference TRBV5-1 and TRBJ2-7, is as follows: KAGVTQTPRYLIKTRGQQVTLSCSPISGHRSVSWYQQTPGQGLQFLFEYFSETQRNKGNFPGRFSGRQFSNSRSEMNVSTLELGDSALYLCASSPIGGEPGEQYFGPGTRLTVT.

The genes are TRBV7-3 and TRBJ2-1, with 8 bases identical to TRBD1. The CDR3 has 14 residues. CDR1 and CDR2 from the germline V gene are SGHTA and FQGTGA. The V gene end was trimmed by 7 bases and the J gene end by 5 bases; junction bases not matched to a gene: 7. The CDR3 DNA sequence: TGTGCCAGCAAGGGACAGGACGCCAACAATGAGCAGTTCTTC. Its protein is CASKGQDANNEQFF.

This chain uses TRBV18 with TRBJ2-6, with a tentative D call TRBD1 (6 bases). CDR3 length equals 15 residues. V was clipped by 4 bases and J by 1 base, with 8 bases between them. Germline V lookup: CDR1 KGHSH, CDR2 LQKENI. Here the CDR3 DNA reads TGTGCCAGCTCACTAGGACAGTCTGGGGCCAACGTCCTGACTTTC. Translating it yields CASSLGQSGANVLTF.

The V gene is TRBV28, the J gene TRBJ1-2; no firm D call. Germline V lookup: CDR1 MDHEN, CDR2 SYDVKM. The length of the CDR3 is 13 residues. The ends were cut back, 5 bases at V and 3 bases at J, with 10 bases in the middle. For the CDR3, the DNA is TGTGCCAGCAGTAGCGGACTGGACTATGGCTACACCTTC. This translates into CASSSGLDYGYTF.

The CDR3 DNA is TGTGCCAGTAGTATAGTACGACGGCATTATGGCTACACCTTC. Translation gives CASSIVRRHYGYTF. The chain joins TRBV19 to TRBJ1-2; no definite D call. The V gene's germline CDR1 is LNHDA and CDR2 SQIVND (reference sequence). V was trimmed by 1 base and J by 5 bases, leaving 11 bases between them. CDR3 length: 14 amino acids.

This clone was recorded many times. The sample contains more than one DNA sequence encoding this CDR3. The chain uses TRBV9 and TRBJ1-1; D gene uncertain. Germline CDR1 reads SGDLS; CDR2 reads YYNGEE. The CDR3 sequence is 13 residues long. V lost 0 bases, J lost 5 bases, and 8 bases lay in between. For the CDR3, the DNA is TGTGCCAGCAGCGTAGATCGGGTAACTGAAGCTTTCTTT. It is translated as CASSVDRVTEAFF.